These 29 T cell receptor beta chains were sequenced from one sample in a study of technical replicates of blood from a handful of donors. Using immunoSEQ multiplex PCR, the repertoire was profiled, and TCRdb retains in-frame clones only, with some absent. The sample records more than 75,000 clones, roughly 94% being singletons. Material: T cells isolated from PBMCs. All receptors come from a human donor in good health.

This chain connects TRBV7-3 to TRBJ2-1, with TRBD2 identical over 10 bases. With 4 bases clipped from V and 4 bases from J, the junction kept 7 bases outside the gene matches. Germline CDR1 SGHTA, CDR2 FQGTGA. The CDR3 totals 16 residues. CDR3 sequence: CASSYLTSGSYNEQFF. DNA of the CDR3: TGTGCCAGCAGCTACCTGACTAGCGGGTCTTACAATGAGCAGTTCTTC.

This rearrangement joins TRBV27 to TRBJ2-7, with a possible D match to TRBD1 (5 bases). The ends were cut back, 3 bases at V and 2 bases at J, with 8 bases in the middle. CDR1 is MNHEY, CDR2 SMNVEV, per germline (reference sequence). This CDR3 has 13 residues. The CDR3, as DNA: TGTGCCAGCAGTTTCAGGGAAACCTACGAGCAGTACTTC. Its protein product is CASSFRETYEQYF.

The chain carries TRBV5-1 and TRBJ2-4; possible D gene TRBD2, 5 bases. Germline V gene data show CDR1 as SGHRS and CDR2 as YFSETQ. V was shortened by 2 bases and J by 8 bases, with 11 bases between the two germline ends. There are 13 residues in the CDR3. The CDR3 region is CASSLWIGDIQYF. As DNA, the CDR3 is TGCGCCAGCAGCTTATGGATCGGGGACATTCAGTACTTC.

The chain has TRBV4-2 and TRBJ2-1, with no clear D. Germline CDR1 is LGHNA and CDR2 is YNFKEQ. Trimming stripped 2 bases from V and 3 bases from J, with 11 bases between. The CDR3 is made up of 15 amino acids. The CDR3 coding sequence is TGTGCCAGCAGCCAATCAAGAGACTTCTACAATGAGCAGTTCTTC. This codes for CASSQSRDFYNEQFF.

In nucleotides, the CDR3 is TGTGCCAGCAGCTTAGGGGGCAGCCTCTACGAGCAGTACTTC. The encoded protein is CASSLGGSLYEQYF. This rearrangement joins TRBV7-2 to TRBJ2-7; D may be TRBD1 (5 bases). The V end lost 1 base, the J end lost 3 bases, and 10 bases lay between the germline ends. The length of the CDR3 is 14 residues. Per germline, CDR1 SGHTA and CDR2 FQGNSA.

The chain uses TRBV10-3 and TRBJ1-1; tentative D call: TRBD1 (5 bases). Trimming shortened V by 0 bases and J by 0 bases, and 8 bases separated the two germline ends. Germline V gene data show CDR1 as ENHRY and CDR2 as SYGVKD. The CDR3 spans 15 residues. The CDR3 protein is CAISESRQLNTEAFF. The DNA of the CDR3 is TGTGCCATCAGTGAGTCGCGACAGCTGAACACTGAAGCTTTCTTT.

This chain links TRBV7-8 with TRBJ2-5, with D maybe TRBD1 (5 bases). The germline V gene encodes CDR1 SGHVS and CDR2 FQNEAQ. The CDR3 contains 13 residues. V lost 5 bases and J lost 4, with 11 bases in between. This CDR3 reads CASSLGARETQYF. In nucleotides, the CDR3 is TGTGCCAGCAGCCTTGGGGCCCGAGAGACCCAGTACTTC.

The V and J genes are TRBV4-2 and TRBJ1-3; D ambiguous. CDR3 length equals 15 residues. Trimming removed 0 bases from V and 7 bases from J, with 13 bases in between. Germline values: CDR1 LGHNA, CDR2 YNFKEQ. The CDR3 DNA sequence: TGTGCCAGCAGCCAAGATCTCTTCGCCGAGAACACCATATATTTT. As protein: CASSQDLFAENTIYF.

The chain carries TRBV5-1 and TRBJ2-5, with 9 bases identical to TRBD2. The CDR3 has 15 amino acids. The germline CDR1 and CDR2 sequences are SGHRS and YFSETQ. V lost 1 base and J lost 5; bases outside the gene matches: 6. CDR3 sequence (DNA): TGCGCCAGCAGCTTGTTAGGACTAGCGTCGGAGACCCAGTACTTC. Its protein is CASSLLGLASETQYF.

The genes are TRBV6-5 and TRBJ2-7; the match to TRBD2 covers 9 bases. The germline V gene has CDR1 MNHEY and CDR2 SVGAGI. J lost 6 bases, V lost 5 bases, and 5 bases had no gene match. This CDR3 is 13 amino acids long. CDR3 bases: TGTGCCAGCAGTCGTGGGACTAGCAGCGAGCAGTACTTC. It yields the protein CASSRGTSSEQYF.

The chain employs TRBV27 and TRBJ2-7, with 8 nucleotides matching TRBD1. Germline lookup yields CDR1 MNHEY and CDR2 SMNVEV (reference sequence). The J segment lost 3 bases and the V segment lost 7 bases, leaving 5 bases of the junction unmatched. This CDR3 has 13 residues. The chain's CDR3 is CASTFGTGYEQYF. The CDR3 region has the DNA TGTGCCAGCACTTTCGGGACAGGCTACGAGCAGTACTTC.

J is TRBJ1-1 and V is TRBV7-8, with 7 bases lining up with TRBD1. Germline trimming cut 5 bases from V and 5 bases from J; bases unmatched to any gene: 11. The CDR3 spans 15 residues. Looked up from germline, CDR1 is SGHVS and CDR2 is FQNEAQ. CDR3 coding DNA: TGTGCCAGCAGCCTCAATCAGGGGGTTTCTACTGAAGCTTTCTTT. Amino acid sequence: CASSLNQGVSTEAFF.

The genes are TRBV6-6 and TRBJ1-1; tentative D call: TRBD1 (5 bases). The CDR3 contains 15 residues. Per germline, CDR1 MNHNY and CDR2 SVGAGI (reference sequence). Trimming took 2 bases from V and 2 from J, leaving 12 bases between them. This chain's CDR3 is CASSYRGLLNTEAFF. The CDR3 DNA follows: TGTGCCAGCAGTTACAGGGGCCTTCTAAACACTGAAGCTTTCTTT.

The rearrangement links TRBV2 to TRBJ2-2; 10 bases fit TRBD2. Germline V gene lookup returns CDR1 SNHLY and CDR2 FYNNEI. The trim removed 6 bases at V and 1 base at J, leaving 2 bases unmatched. This CDR3 has 15 residues. The CDR3, as DNA: TGTGCCAGCAGCGGACTAGCGGAGAACACCGGGGAGCTGTTTTTT. This translates into CASSGLAENTGELFF.

This clone was counted once. The CDR3 sequence: CASSPWPAGSSYEQYF. The CDR3, as DNA: TGTGCCAGCAGCCCCTGGCCAGCGGGTAGCTCCTACGAGCAGTACTTC. This sequence joins TRBV5-4 and TRBJ2-7; D possibly corresponds to TRBD2 (6 bases). Germline values: CDR1 SGHNT, CDR2 YYREEE (reference sequence). The CDR3 has 16 amino acids. Between the trimmed V and J ends, which lost 4 bases and 0 bases, there was a span of 17 bases.

V and J are TRBV18 and TRBJ2-1, with 13 bases aligning to TRBD2. The CDR3 length is 19 residues. Losses at the gene ends were 3 bases for V and 7 bases for J; bases not matched to a gene: 15. The V gene's germline CDR1 is KGHSH and CDR2 LQKENI. Written as DNA, the CDR3 is TGTGCCAGCTCACCCCCGGGACTTTCTGGACTAGCGGGAGTAAATGAGCAGTTCTTC. It is translated as CASSPPGLSGLAGVNEQFF.

The chain recombines TRBV19 with TRBJ2-7; weak D call: TRBD1 (6 bases). This CDR3 is built from 14 residues. Germline V lookup: CDR1 LNHDA, CDR2 SQIVND (reference sequence). Trimming shortened V by 7 bases and J by 5 bases, and 18 bases separated the two germline ends. The CDR3 sequence: CASMNRESLDEQYF. CDR3 DNA sequence: TGTGCCAGTATGAACAGGGAAAGTCTTGACGAGCAGTACTTC.

The chain has TRBV15 and TRBJ1-4, with a tentative D call TRBD1 (5 bases). Germline V gives CDR1 LNHNV, CDR2 YYDKDF (reference sequence). The CDR3 spans 14 residues. The V and J ends lost 1 base and 5 bases respectively, with 8 bases between them. The CDR3 DNA sequence: TGTGCCACCAGCAGAGGGGCAGGGAATGAAAAACTGTTTTTT. The encoded protein is CATSRGAGNEKLFF.

The chain couples TRBV2 to TRBJ2-5; TRBD2 agrees at 7 bases. The CDR3 is 15 residues long. V was pared by 5 bases and J by 4 bases, with 10 bases of the junction left unmatched. Germline V lookup: CDR1 SNHLY, CDR2 FYNNEI. Here the CDR3 DNA reads TGTGCCAGCAGTACGGGTAGGATAGCGGGAGAGACCCAGTACTTC. Residues: CASSTGRIAGETQYF.

The chain carries TRBV10-3 and TRBJ2-7; 9 positions match TRBD2. The germline gives CDR1 ENHRY, CDR2 SYGVKD. This CDR3 spans 14 amino acids. Trimming removed 5 bases from V and 2 bases from J; junction bases left unmatched: 4. The CDR3 DNA reads as TGTGCCATCAGTAGGACTAGCGATACCTACGAGCAGTACTTC. Translated, it gives CAISRTSDTYEQYF.

The gene calls are TRBV11-2 and TRBJ2-1; TRBD2 might be the D (6 bases). V lost 1 base to trimming and J lost 5 bases, with 15 bases between them. This CDR3 has 16 residues. Germline CDR1 reads SGHAT; CDR2 reads FQNNGV. The CDR3 DNA reads as TGTGCCAGCAGCTTAGGTTGGCGGGAAATTCACAATGAGCAGTTCTTC. As protein: CASSLGWREIHNEQFF.

V is TRBV27 and J is TRBJ2-2, with a tentative D call TRBD2 (6 bases). The CDR3 length is 16 residues. In germline, CDR1 is MNHEY, CDR2 SMNVEV (reference sequence). V lost 1 base, J lost 3 bases, and 12 bases lay in between. The chain's CDR3 is CASSLYGSFYTGELFF. CDR3 in DNA: TGTGCCAGCAGTTTATACGGGAGCTTTTACACCGGGGAGCTGTTTTTT.

This sequence joins TRBV10-3 and TRBJ1-1; TRBD1 is a possible D gene (6 bases). Trimming took 1 base from V and 2 from J, leaving 8 bases between them. Germline CDR1 and CDR2: ENHRY and SYGVKD. The CDR3 has 14 residues. CDR3 region: CAISEWTVNTEAFF. The CDR3 DNA reads as TGTGCCATCAGTGAGTGGACAGTTAACACTGAAGCTTTCTTT.

This chain uses TRBV25-1 with TRBJ2-1, with 9 nucleotides matching TRBD1. The CDR3 has 14 residues. V dropped 8 bases and J dropped 6; count of bases not matched to a gene: 8. CDR1 and CDR2 (germline): MGHDK, SYGVNS. The CDR3 sequence is CASGTGRLANEQFF. The CDR3 DNA is TGTGCCAGCGGGACAGGGAGGCTGGCCAATGAGCAGTTCTTC. The full variable domain, its missing parts supplied by reference TRBV25-1 and TRBJ2-1, is EADIYQTPRYLVIGTGKKITLECSQTMGHDKMYWYQQDPGMELHLIHYSYGVNSTEKGDLSSESTVSRIRTEHFPLTLESARPSHTSQYLCASGTGRLANEQFFGPGTRLTVL.

This chain joins TRBV5-1 and TRBJ1-3; D perhaps matches TRBD1 (6 bases). Trimming took off 4 bases at V and 2 bases at J, with 10 bases between the two ends. CDR1 and CDR2 from the germline V gene are SGHRS and YFSETQ. The CDR3 is 14 residues long. CDR3 sequence: CASSTGRAGNTIYF. The DNA for the CDR3 is TGCGCCAGCAGCACAGGGAGGGCTGGAAACACCATATATTTT.

The rearrangement joins TRBV5-5 to TRBJ1-3; D perhaps matches TRBD1 (5 bases). There are 14 residues in the CDR3. Germline assignment: CDR1 SGHKS and CDR2 YYEKEE (reference sequence). Trimming pared 7 bases from V and 0 bases from J, leaving 11 bases between. CDR3 sequence reads: CASERQSSGNTIYF. The CDR3 DNA sequence: TGTGCCAGCGAACGACAGAGCTCTGGAAACACCATATATTTT.

The V gene is TRBV9, the J gene TRBJ2-7, with 8 nucleotides matching TRBD1. The CDR3 runs to 13 residues. Germline-derived CDR1 and CDR2 are SGDLS and YYNGEE. Losses at the gene ends were 7 bases for V and 2 bases for J; bases not matched to a gene: 5. CDR3 amino acids: CASGGQGAYEQYF. CDR3 nucleotides: TGTGCCAGCGGAGGACAGGGAGCCTACGAGCAGTACTTC.

V is TRBV27 and J is TRBJ2-7; 10 bases map to TRBD1. Trimming at V came to 5 bases and at J to 4 bases, leaving 5 bases not matched to a gene. This CDR3 has 14 amino acids. Germline loops: CDR1 MNHEY, CDR2 SMNVEV (reference sequence). For the CDR3, the DNA is TGTGCCAGCAGTCCTGGGACAGGGGATTACGAGCAGTACTTC. This encodes CASSPGTGDYEQYF.

This chain links TRBV28 with TRBJ1-2; no firm D call. This CDR3 has 14 residues. Trimming left V 3 bases short and J 8 bases short, with 16 bases between. Germline values: CDR1 MDHEN, CDR2 SYDVKM. The CDR3 DNA reads TGTGCCAGCAGTTTCCGAGATCGGTTCGAGGGCTACACCTTC. Protein sequence: CASSFRDRFEGYTF.